The text below deals with one T cell receptor beta chain. Its antigen is not known. Only in-frame clones appear in the TCRdb table, and some are missing; sequencing was by immunoSEQ multiplex PCR. The table records 50,000 to 85,000 clones, 84% of them present only once. This entry comes from a study of a mutant IDH1 vaccine in newly diagnosed glioma. Germline-derived CDR1 and CDR2 are SGHNT and YYREEE (reference sequence). The CDR3 sequence is 15 residues long. V trimming: 4 bases; J trimming: 4 bases; junction bases outside the gene matches: 5. Specified time point: week 23, last vaccination. The study gave 300 ug of mutant IDH1 20-mer peptide per vaccine dose, with topical imiquimod. Those who donated had recent WHO grade 3 or 4 IDH1-mutant, ATRX-lost astrocytomas.

This material consisted of PBMCs, taken from a glioma patient whose treatment included an IDH1 peptide vaccine. The J gene is TRBJ1-5, the V gene TRBV5-4; 10 nucleotides align to TRBD1. This clonotype was sampled from a man aged 18 to 29 with glioma. CDR3 DNA sequence: TGTGCCAGCAGCCCCGGGACAGGGGAAAATCAGCCCCAGCATTTT. Protein: CASSPGTGENQPQHF.